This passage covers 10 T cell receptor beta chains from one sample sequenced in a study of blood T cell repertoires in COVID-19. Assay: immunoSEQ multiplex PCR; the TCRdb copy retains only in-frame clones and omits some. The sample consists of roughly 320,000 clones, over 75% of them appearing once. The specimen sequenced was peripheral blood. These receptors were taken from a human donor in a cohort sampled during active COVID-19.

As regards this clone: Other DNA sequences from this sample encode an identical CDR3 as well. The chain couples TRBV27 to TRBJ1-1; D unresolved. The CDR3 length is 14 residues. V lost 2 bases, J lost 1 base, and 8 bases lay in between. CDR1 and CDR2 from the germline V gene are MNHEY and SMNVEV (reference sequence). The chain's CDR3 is CASSLRGPNTEAFF. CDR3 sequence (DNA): TGTGCCAGCAGTTTACGCGGGCCGAACACTGAAGCTTTCTTT.

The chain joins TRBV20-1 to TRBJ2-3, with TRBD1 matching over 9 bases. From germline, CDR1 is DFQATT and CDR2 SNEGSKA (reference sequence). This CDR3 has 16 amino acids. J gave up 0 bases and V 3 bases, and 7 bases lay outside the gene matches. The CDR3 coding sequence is TGCAGTGCTAGTAAGGGACAGGGACTTAGCACAGATACGCAGTATTTT. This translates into CSASKGQGLSTDTQYF.

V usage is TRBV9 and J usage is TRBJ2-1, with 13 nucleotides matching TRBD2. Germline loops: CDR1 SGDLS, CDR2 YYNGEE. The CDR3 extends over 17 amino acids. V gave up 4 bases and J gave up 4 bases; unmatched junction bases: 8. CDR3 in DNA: TGTGCCAGCAGCCGAGGACTAGCGGGGGCCGATTACAATGAGCAGTTCTTC. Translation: CASSRGLAGADYNEQFF.

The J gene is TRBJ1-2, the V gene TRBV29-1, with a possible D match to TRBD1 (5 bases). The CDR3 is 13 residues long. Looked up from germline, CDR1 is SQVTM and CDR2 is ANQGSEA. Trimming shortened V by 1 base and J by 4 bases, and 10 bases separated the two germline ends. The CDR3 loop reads CSVEGRDFYGYTF. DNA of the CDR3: TGCAGCGTTGAAGGGCGGGACTTCTATGGCTACACCTTC.

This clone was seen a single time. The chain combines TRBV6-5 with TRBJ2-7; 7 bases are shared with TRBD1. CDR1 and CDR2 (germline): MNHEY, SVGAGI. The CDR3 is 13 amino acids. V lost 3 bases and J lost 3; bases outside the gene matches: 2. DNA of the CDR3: TGTGCCAGCAGTTATACAGGGGACTACGAGCAGTACTTC. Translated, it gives CASSYTGDYEQYF.

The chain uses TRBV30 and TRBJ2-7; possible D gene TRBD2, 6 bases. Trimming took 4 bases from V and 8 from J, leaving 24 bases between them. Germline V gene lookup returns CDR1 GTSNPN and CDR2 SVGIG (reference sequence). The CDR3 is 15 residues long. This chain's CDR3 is CAWTARRAPHEQQYF. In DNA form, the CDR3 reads TGTGCCTGGACGGCACGGAGGGCCCCCCACGAGCAGCAGTACTTC. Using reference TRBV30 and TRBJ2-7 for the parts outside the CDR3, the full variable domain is SQTIHQWPATLVQPVGSPLSLECTVEGTSNPNLYWYRQAAGRGLQLLFYSVGIGQISSEVPQNLSASRPQDRQFILSSKKLLLSDSGFYLCAWTARRAPHEQQYFGPGTRLTVT.

The CDR3 is CASSQVWASYGYTF. In DNA, the CDR3 is TGTGCCAGCAGCCAAGTTTGGGCCAGCTATGGCTACACCTTC. The rearrangement uses TRBV3-1 (or the pseudogene TRBV3-2) and TRBJ1-2; D remains unclear. Germline loops: CDR1 LGHDT, CDR2 YNNKEL (reference sequence). This CDR3 spans 14 amino acids. Trimming stripped 1 base from V and 4 bases from J, with 10 bases between.

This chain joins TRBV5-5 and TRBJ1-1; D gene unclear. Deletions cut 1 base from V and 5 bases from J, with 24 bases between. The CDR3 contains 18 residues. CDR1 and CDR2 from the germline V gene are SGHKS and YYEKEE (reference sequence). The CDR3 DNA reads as TGTGCCAGCAGCTTGAGGGCTTCCGGGGATGGTGTTCGGACTGAAGCTTTCTTT. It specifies CASSLRASGDGVRTEAFF.

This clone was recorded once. CDR3 nucleotides: TGCAGTGCGAGTGGGGCAACCTCTGGGGCCAACGTCCTGACTTTC. It codes for CSASGATSGANVLTF. The chain employs TRBV20-1 and TRBJ2-6, with D perhaps TRBD1 (5 bases). Between the trimmed V and J ends, which lost 6 bases and 0 bases, there was a span of 12 bases. This CDR3 comprises 15 residues. Germline loops: CDR1 DFQATT, CDR2 SNEGSKA (reference sequence).

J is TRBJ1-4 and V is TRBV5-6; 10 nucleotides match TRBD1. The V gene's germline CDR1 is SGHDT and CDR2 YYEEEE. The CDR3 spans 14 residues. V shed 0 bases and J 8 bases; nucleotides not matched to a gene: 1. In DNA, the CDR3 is TGTGCCAGCAGCTTGGCGGGACAGGGGGAAAAACTGTTTTTT. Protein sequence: CASSLAGQGEKLFF.